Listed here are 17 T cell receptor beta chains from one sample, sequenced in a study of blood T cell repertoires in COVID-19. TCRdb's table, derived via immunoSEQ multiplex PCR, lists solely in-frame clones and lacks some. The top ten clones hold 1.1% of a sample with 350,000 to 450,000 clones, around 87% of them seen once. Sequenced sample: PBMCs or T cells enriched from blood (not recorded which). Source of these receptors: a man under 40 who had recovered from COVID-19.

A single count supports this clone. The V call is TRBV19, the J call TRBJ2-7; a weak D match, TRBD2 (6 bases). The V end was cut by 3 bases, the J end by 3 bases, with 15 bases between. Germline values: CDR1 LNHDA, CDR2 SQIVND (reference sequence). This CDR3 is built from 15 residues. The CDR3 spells CASSIRRELIYEQYF. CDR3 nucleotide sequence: TGTGCCAGTAGTATCCGACGGGAGTTGATCTACGAGCAGTACTTC.

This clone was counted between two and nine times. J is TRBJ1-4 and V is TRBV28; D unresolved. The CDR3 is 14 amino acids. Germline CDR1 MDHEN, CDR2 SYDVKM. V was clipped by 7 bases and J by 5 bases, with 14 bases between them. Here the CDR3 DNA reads TGTGCCAGCACGGCCTTTGGGAGAAATGAAAAACTGTTTTTT. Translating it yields CASTAFGRNEKLFF.

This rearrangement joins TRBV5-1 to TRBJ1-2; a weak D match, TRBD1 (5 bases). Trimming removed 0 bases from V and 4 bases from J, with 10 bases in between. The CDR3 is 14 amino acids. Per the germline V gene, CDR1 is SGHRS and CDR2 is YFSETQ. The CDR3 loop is CASSLEAGSYGYTF. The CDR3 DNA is TGCGCCAGCAGCTTGGAGGCAGGGTCCTATGGCTACACCTTC.

The CDR3 loop reads CASSRRQGALNQPQHF. DNA for the CDR3: TGTGCCAGTAGTAGACGACAGGGCGCCCTCAATCAGCCCCAGCATTTT. This chain joins TRBV19 and TRBJ1-5, with 7 bases matching TRBD1. The CDR3 spans 16 residues. After removal of 4 bases from V and 3 bases from J, the junction contained 9 bases not matched to a gene. CDR1 and CDR2 from the germline V gene are LNHDA and SQIVND (reference sequence).

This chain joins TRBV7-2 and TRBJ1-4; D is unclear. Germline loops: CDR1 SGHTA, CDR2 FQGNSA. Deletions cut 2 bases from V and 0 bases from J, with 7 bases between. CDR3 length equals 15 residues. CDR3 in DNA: TGTGCCAGCAGCTTAAATTCTGCAACTAATGAAAAACTGTTTTTT. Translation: CASSLNSATNEKLFF.

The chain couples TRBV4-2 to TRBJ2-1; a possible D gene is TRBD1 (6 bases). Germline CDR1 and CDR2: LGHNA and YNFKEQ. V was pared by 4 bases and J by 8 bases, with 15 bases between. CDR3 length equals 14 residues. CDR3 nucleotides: TGTGCCAGCAGCCGAGGGGGATTTCGAGATGAGCAGTTCTTC. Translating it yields CASSRGGFRDEQFF.

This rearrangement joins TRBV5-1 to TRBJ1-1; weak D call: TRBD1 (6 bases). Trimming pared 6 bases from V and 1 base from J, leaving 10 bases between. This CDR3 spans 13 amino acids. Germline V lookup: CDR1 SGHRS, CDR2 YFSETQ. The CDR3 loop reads CASTGQQNTEAFF. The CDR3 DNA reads TGCGCCAGCACGGGACAACAGAACACTGAAGCTTTCTTT. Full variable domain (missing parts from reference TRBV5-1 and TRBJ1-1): KAGVTQTPRYLIKTRGQQVTLSCSPISGHRSVSWYQQTPGQGLQFLFEYFSETQRNKGNFPGRFSGRQFSNSRSEMNVSTLELGDSALYLCASTGQQNTEAFFGQGTRLTVV.

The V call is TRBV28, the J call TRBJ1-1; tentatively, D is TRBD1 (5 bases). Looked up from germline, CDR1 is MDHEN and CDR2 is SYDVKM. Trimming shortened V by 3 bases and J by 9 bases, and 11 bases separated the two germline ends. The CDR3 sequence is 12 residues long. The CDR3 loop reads CASSLTATKAFF. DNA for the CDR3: TGTGCCAGCAGTTTGACAGCTACCAAAGCTTTCTTT.

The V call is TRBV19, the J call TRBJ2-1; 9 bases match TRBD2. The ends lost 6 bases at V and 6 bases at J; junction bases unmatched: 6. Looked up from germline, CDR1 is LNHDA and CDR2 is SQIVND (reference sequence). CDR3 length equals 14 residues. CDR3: CASRLAGVSNEQFF. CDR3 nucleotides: TGTGCCAGTAGGTTAGCGGGAGTTAGCAATGAGCAGTTCTTC.

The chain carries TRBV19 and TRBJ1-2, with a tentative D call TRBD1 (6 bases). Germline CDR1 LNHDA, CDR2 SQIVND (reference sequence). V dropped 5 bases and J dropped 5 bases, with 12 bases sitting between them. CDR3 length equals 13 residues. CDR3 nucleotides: TGTGCCAGTAGTGAGGACAGTTATTATGGCTACACCTTC. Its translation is CASSEDSYYGYTF.

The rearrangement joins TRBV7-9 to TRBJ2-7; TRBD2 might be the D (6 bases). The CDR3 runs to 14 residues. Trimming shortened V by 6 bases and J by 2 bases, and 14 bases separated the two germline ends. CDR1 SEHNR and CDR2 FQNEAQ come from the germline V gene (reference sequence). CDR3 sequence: CASRSIPGAYEQYF. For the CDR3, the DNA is TGTGCCAGCAGATCGATTCCGGGGGCCTACGAGCAGTACTTC.

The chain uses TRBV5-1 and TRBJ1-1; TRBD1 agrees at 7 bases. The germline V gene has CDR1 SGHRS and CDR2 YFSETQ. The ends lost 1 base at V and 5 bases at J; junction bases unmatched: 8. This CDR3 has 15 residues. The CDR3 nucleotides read TGCGCCAGCAGCTTGACAGGGGAAGGGGGAACTGAAGCTTTCTTT. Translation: CASSLTGEGGTEAFF.

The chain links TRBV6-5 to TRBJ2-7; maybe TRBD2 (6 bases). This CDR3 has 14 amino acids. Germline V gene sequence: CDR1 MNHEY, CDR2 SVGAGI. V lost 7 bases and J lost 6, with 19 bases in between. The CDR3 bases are TGTGCCAGCACCCCAGGACTACAATCTGGCGAGCAGTACTTC. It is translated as CASTPGLQSGEQYF.

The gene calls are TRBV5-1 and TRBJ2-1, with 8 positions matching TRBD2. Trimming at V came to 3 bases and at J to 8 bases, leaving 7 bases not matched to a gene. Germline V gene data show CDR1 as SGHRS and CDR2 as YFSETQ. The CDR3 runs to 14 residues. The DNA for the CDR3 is TGCGCCAGCAGCTCCGGGACTAGTTTGGATGAGCAGTTCTTC. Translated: CASSSGTSLDEQFF.

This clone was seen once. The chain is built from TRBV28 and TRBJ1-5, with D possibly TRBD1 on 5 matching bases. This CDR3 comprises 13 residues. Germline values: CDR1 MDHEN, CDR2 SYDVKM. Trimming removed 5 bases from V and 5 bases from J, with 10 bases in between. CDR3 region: CASSRQTYQPQHF. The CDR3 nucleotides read TGTGCCAGCAGTCGACAGACGTATCAGCCCCAGCATTTT.

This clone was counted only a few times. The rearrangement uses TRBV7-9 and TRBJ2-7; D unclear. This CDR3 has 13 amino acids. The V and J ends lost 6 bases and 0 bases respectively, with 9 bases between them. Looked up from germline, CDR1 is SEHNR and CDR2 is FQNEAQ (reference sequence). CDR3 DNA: TGTGCCAGCAGTACCTTTAGCTCCTACGAGCAGTACTTC. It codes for CASSTFSSYEQYF. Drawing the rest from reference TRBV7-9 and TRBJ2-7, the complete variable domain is DTGVSQNPRHKITKRGQNVTFRCDPISEHNRLYWYRQTLGQGPEFLTYFQNEAQLEKSRLLSDRFSAERPKGSFSTLEIQRTEQGDSAMYLCASSTFSSYEQYFGPGTRLTVT.

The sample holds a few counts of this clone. CDR3 residues: CASRTGTSVYNEQFF. In nucleotides, the CDR3 is TGTGCCAGCAGAACCGGGACTAGCGTCTACAATGAGCAGTTCTTC. V usage is TRBV5-6 and J usage is TRBJ2-1, with 10 bases identical to TRBD2. Per the germline V gene, CDR1 is SGHDT and CDR2 is YYEEEE. This CDR3 region has 15 residues. With V trimmed by 5 bases and J by 3 bases, 5 bases remained unmatched.